One and the same sample provided the 23 T cell receptor beta chains below, sequenced in a study of blood T cell repertoires in COVID-19. The method was immunoSEQ multiplex PCR; TCRdb's version includes in-frame clones alone and lacks a portion of them. This repertoire shows hundreds of thousands of clones, about 82% found once; its top ten account for around 4.5%. The sequencing sample was made of peripheral blood. All receptors derive from a woman aged 45-65 years with active or convalescent COVID-19.

This clone has a handful of counts. This sequence joins TRBV12-3 or TRBV12-4 and TRBJ1-1; 8 bases line up with TRBD1. Germline trimming cut 5 bases from V and 7 bases from J; bases unmatched to any gene: 6. This CDR3 comprises 13 residues. CDR3 in amino acids: CASSLGQGLEAFF. CDR3 bases: TGTGCCAGCAGTCTTGGACAGGGTCTTGAAGCTTTCTTT.

The chain couples TRBV18 to TRBJ2-2; D is perhaps TRBD1 (6 bases). The CDR3 has 13 residues. CDR1 and CDR2 from the germline V gene are KGHSH and LQKENI. V gave up 0 bases and J gave up 8 bases, with 7 bases separating them. The CDR3 coding sequence is TGTGCCAGCTCACCACCCGGACAGGGGGAGCTGTTTTTT. Translated, it gives CASSPPGQGELFF. Variable domain in full (rest from reference TRBV18 and TRBJ2-2): NAGVMQNPRHLVRRRGQEARLRCSPMKGHSHVYWYRQLPEEGLKFMVYLQKENIIDESGMPKERFSAEFPKEGPSILRIQQVVRGDSAAYFCASSPPGQGELFFGEGSRLTVL.

The chain carries TRBV20-1 and TRBJ1-1, with D perhaps matching TRBD1 (5 bases). Germline CDR1 DFQATT, CDR2 SNEGSKA (reference sequence). V lost 0 bases and J 10 bases, leaving 9 bases between the germline ends. The CDR3 contains 11 residues. The CDR3 here is CSARDWRGAFF. DNA for the CDR3: TGCAGTGCTAGAGATTGGAGGGGAGCTTTCTTT.

About this clone itself: The sample contains more than one DNA sequence encoding this CDR3. This chain links TRBV5-4 with TRBJ2-5; TRBD2 matches 8 bases. CDR1 SGHNT and CDR2 YYREEE come from the germline V gene (reference sequence). There are 13 residues in the CDR3. V shed 3 bases, J shed 5 bases, and the junction held 3 bases outside the gene matches. CDR3 loop: CASSWGLVETQYF. The DNA for the CDR3 is TGTGCCAGCAGCTGGGGACTAGTTGAGACCCAGTACTTC.

The rearrangement links TRBV6-5 to TRBJ2-5; 12 bases match TRBD2. V was clipped by 6 bases and J by 5 bases; unmatched bases: 7. The CDR3 totals 15 residues. Germline V gene lookup returns CDR1 MNHEY and CDR2 SVGAGI. CDR3 nucleotides: TGTGCCAGCAGAGCCACTAGCGGGAGGAGGGAGACCCAGTACTTC. Amino acids: CASRATSGRRETQYF.

The V and J genes are TRBV4-1 and TRBJ2-1; 10 nucleotides line up with TRBD2. V was clipped by 4 bases and J by 0 bases; unmatched bases: 3. Germline CDR1 is MGHRA and CDR2 is YSYEKL. The CDR3 has 16 residues. CDR3 sequence: CASSPLAGVSYNEQFF. CDR3 bases: TGCGCCAGCAGCCCCCTAGCGGGAGTCTCCTACAATGAGCAGTTCTTC.

The chain links TRBV6-5 to TRBJ1-2; tentative D call: TRBD1 (5 bases). The CDR3 is 14 amino acids. Germline assignment: CDR1 MNHEY and CDR2 SVGAGI. Trimming took 6 bases from V and 8 from J, leaving 19 bases between them. CDR3: CASRAPGTRGGYTF. The CDR3 nucleotides are TGTGCCAGCAGGGCCCCGGGGACTCGCGGAGGCTACACCTTC.

This chain uses TRBV4-1 with TRBJ2-2; possibly TRBD2 for D (5 bases). From germline, CDR1 is MGHRA and CDR2 YSYEKL. Trimming shortened V by 4 bases and J by 1 base, and 13 bases separated the two germline ends. This CDR3 has 16 residues. CDR3 sequence reads: CASSPLAIRNTGELFF. As DNA, the CDR3 is TGCGCCAGCAGCCCCCTAGCAATACGGAACACCGGGGAGCTGTTTTTT.

The chain recombines TRBV28 with TRBJ1-2, with no clear D. V was shortened by 2 bases and J by 7 bases, with 11 bases between the two germline ends. Germline CDR1 is MDHEN and CDR2 is SYDVKM. The CDR3 runs to 13 residues. DNA of the CDR3: TGTGCCAGCAGTTTAGAAGAGGCGGGTGGCTACACCTTC. This sequence encodes CASSLEEAGGYTF.

This chain connects TRBV11-2 to TRBJ2-1; maybe TRBD1 (5 bases). Germline CDR1 and CDR2: SGHAT and FQNNGV. Trimming removed 2 bases at V and 5 bases at J, with 16 bases between. This CDR3 region has 16 residues. The DNA of the CDR3 is TGTGCCAGCAGCTTAAGATCAGGGTGGGCTAACAATGAGCAGTTCTTC. Translating gives CASSLRSGWANNEQFF.

The chain uses TRBV18 and TRBJ1-1; D not resolved. Germline CDR1 and CDR2: KGHSH and LQKENI. This CDR3 is 15 amino acids long. The V gene lost 1 base and the J gene lost 3 bases, with 12 bases spanning the gap. The CDR3 reads CASSPQFGVDTEAFF. CDR3 DNA sequence: TGTGCCAGCTCACCACAATTCGGGGTGGACACTGAAGCTTTCTTT.

V and J are TRBV12-1 and TRBJ2-7; TRBD2 is taken as the D call from the table, unchecked against the DNA. TRBV12-1 is termed a pseudogene. The CDR3 length is 15 residues. The CDR3 is CASFPPGTSSGEQYF. In DNA form, the CDR3 reads TGTGCCAGCTTCCCCCCTGGTACTTCCTCCGGCGAGCAGTACTTC.

Worth noting for this clone: Other DNA variants within this sample encode the same CDR3. The chain carries TRBV28 and TRBJ2-1; D is uncertain. Deletions cut 2 bases from V and 3 bases from J, with 2 bases between. The CDR3 extends over 12 amino acids. Germline V gene lookup returns CDR1 MDHEN and CDR2 SYDVKM. In nucleotides, the CDR3 is TGTGCCAGCAGTTTACTCTACAATGAGCAGTTCTTC. This sequence encodes CASSLLYNEQFF.

The chain employs TRBV2 and TRBJ1-1; TRBD1 matches at 8 bases. J gave up 11 bases and V 2 bases, and 10 bases lay outside the gene matches. This CDR3 comprises 14 residues. Germline CDR1 reads SNHLY; CDR2 reads FYNNEI. The CDR3 DNA reads as TGTGCCAGCAGTGAACTGGACAGGGCTCGGGGGGCTTTCTTT. Its translation is CASSELDRARGAFF.

A single count supports this clone. The chain recombines TRBV28 with TRBJ2-3, with 12 bases identical to TRBD1. This CDR3 is built from 15 residues. V was pared by 5 bases and J by 5 bases, with 5 bases of the junction left unmatched. Germline V gene data show CDR1 as MDHEN and CDR2 as SYDVKM. The CDR3 region has the DNA TGTGCCAGCAGTGCCGGGACAGGGGGCAAAGATACGCAGTATTTT. Protein sequence: CASSAGTGGKDTQYF.

The rearrangement uses TRBV6-2 or TRBV6-3 and TRBJ2-3, with D unclear. The CDR3 covers 16 residues. Germline V CDR1 and CDR2: MNHEY, SVGEGT. V lost 6 bases and J 2 bases, leaving 18 bases between the germline ends. The CDR3 DNA reads as TGTGCCAGCAGCCCTTTTCCGCGCCCCTACACAGATACGCAGTATTTT. Translation gives CASSPFPRPYTDTQYF.

V gene TRBV4-1 combines with J gene TRBJ1-6; 7 nucleotides match TRBD1. The CDR3 has 15 amino acids. CDR1 is MGHRA and CDR2 is YSYEKL in the germline V gene. Trimming took 3 bases from V and 9 from J; bases not matched to a gene: 8. CDR3 in DNA: TGCGCCAGCAGCCAGGAGACAGGGCTGGGTTCACCCCTCCACTTT. It translates to CASSQETGLGSPLHF.

This rearrangement joins TRBV7-8 to TRBJ1-1, with D possibly matching TRBD1 (6 bases). V lost 4 bases and J lost 4, with 13 bases in between. Germline V gives CDR1 SGHVS, CDR2 FQNEAQ. The CDR3 is 14 residues long. CDR3 in DNA: TGTGCCAGCAGCTCCGGGGGGGGCCTCACTGAAGCTTTCTTT. Translation: CASSSGGGLTEAFF. The whole variable domain, remainder taken from reference TRBV7-8 and TRBJ1-1, is GAGVSQSPRYKVAKRGQDVALRCDPISGHVSLFWYQQALGQGPEFLTYFQNEAQLDKSGLPSDRFFAERPEGSVSTLKIQRTQQEDSAVYLCASSSGGGLTEAFFGQGTRLTVV.

This chain joins TRBV10-1 and TRBJ2-1; D possibly corresponds to TRBD1 (5 bases). Germline CDR1 and CDR2: WNHNN and SYGVQD (reference sequence). V lost 3 bases and J 9 bases, leaving 12 bases between the germline ends. CDR3 size: 13 residues. This chain's CDR3 is CASSEASQGEQFF. In DNA form, the CDR3 reads TGCGCCAGCAGTGAAGCTAGTCAGGGTGAGCAGTTCTTC.

The chain carries TRBV29-1 and TRBJ2-5; possibly TRBD2 for D (5 bases). The CDR3 has 13 residues. The germline CDR1 and CDR2 sequences are SQVTM and ANQGSEA. V was trimmed by 7 bases and J by 5 bases, leaving 17 bases between them. The CDR3: CSAHVPAGETQYF. CDR3 in DNA: TGCAGCGCCCACGTCCCGGCGGGCGAGACCCAGTACTTC.

The chain has TRBV7-9 and TRBJ2-1, with a possible D match to TRBD2 (5 bases). Germline values: CDR1 SEHNR, CDR2 FQNEAQ (reference sequence). The CDR3 extends over 15 amino acids. Trimming shortened V by 5 bases and J by 5 bases, and 16 bases separated the two germline ends. The DNA for the CDR3 is TGTGCCAGCAGCCCGCATTTCGGGAAGAACAATGAGCAGTTCTTC. This codes for CASSPHFGKNNEQFF.

This clone was detected only a few times. This chain joins TRBV12-3 or TRBV12-4 and TRBJ1-2; D gene ambiguous. Trimming took 5 bases from V and 4 from J, leaving 11 bases between them. The CDR3 is 13 amino acids. The CDR3 region has the DNA TGTGCCAGCAGTCCCACTTCCCGCTATGGCTACACCTTC. Translated, it gives CASSPTSRYGYTF.

This clone was detected a few times. The V call is TRBV2, the J call TRBJ1-6, with TRBD1 matching 9 bases. CDR1 and CDR2 from the germline V gene are SNHLY and FYNNEI. The CDR3 covers 17 residues. With 7 bases clipped from V and 10 bases from J, the junction kept 17 bases outside the gene matches. The CDR3 loop is CASNLDHSGTGRSPLHF. CDR3 sequence (DNA): TGTGCCAGCAATCTGGACCACTCCGGGACAGGGAGATCACCCCTCCACTTT.